This T cell receptor beta chain was captured by sequencing in a study of breast tumors, draining lymph nodes, adjacent tissues. Study observations and caveats: Tumors had less TCR diversity than lymph nodes, more than nontumor tissue.

TCRdb re-called the multiplex PCR reads with MiXCR, one entry per CDR3 protein. The sample consists of 180,000 or so distinct CDR3 sequences, roughly a third of them appearing once. V gave up 4 bases and J gave up 0 bases; unmatched junction bases: 7. Germline-derived CDR1 and CDR2 are SGHRS and YFSETQ. The CDR3 is 18 residues long. The table lists this clonotype with many counts. Its antigen remains unidentified. The lymph nodes were axillary draining lymph nodes from breast cancer patients. The chain is built from TRBV5-1 and TRBJ2-6, with 10 positions matching TRBD1. The TCR was taken from a female donor with breast cancer. Some clones in this sample may be carry-over from other donors' samples. The sequenced sample was axillary lymph node tissue. The CDR3 DNA reads as TGCGCCAGCAGCATTCGGACAGGGGGGGGCTCTGGGGCCAACGTCCTGACTTTC. Its translation: CASSIRTGGGSGANVLTF.